Listed here are 20 T cell receptor beta chains from one sample, sequenced in a study of beta chain features in type 1 diabetes. These receptors have no identified antigens. Broader study findings: In all four CD4+ subsets, TCRB CDR3 length was significantly, moderately reduced in type 1 diabetes.

cDNA synthesis used the whole RNA isolate, giving expressed TCRB sequences. The protocol was immunoSEQ multiplex PCR, while the TCRdb copy is restricted to in-frame clones and leaves out a portion. The profile shows about 150,000 clones, around 9% of them singletons. The sample taken for sequencing was central memory CD4+ T cells from blood. Every receptor here comes from a woman aged 25 to 45 with type 1 diabetes.

The sample holds a few counts of this clone. The genes are TRBV23-1 and TRBJ2-1; tentatively, D is TRBD1 (5 bases). TRBV23-1 is marked as an open reading frame, function uncertain. The V and J ends lost 3 bases and 7 bases respectively, with 16 bases between them. The CDR3 extends over 15 amino acids. CDR3 in amino acids: CASSQRQTAYNEQFF. As DNA, the CDR3 is TGCGCCAGCAGTCAGCGGCAGACAGCGTATAATGAGCAGTTCTTC.

This clone was picked up a small number of times. The chain is built from TRBV7-9 and TRBJ2-5; 9 bases match TRBD2. This CDR3 has 18 residues. CDR1 is SEHNR, CDR2 FQNEAQ, per germline (reference sequence). V shed 5 bases and J 5 bases; nucleotides not matched to a gene: 18. This CDR3 reads CASSPLLAGPLGGETQYF. The CDR3 nucleotides are TGTGCCAGCAGCCCATTACTAGCGGGCCCTTTGGGCGGGGAGACCCAGTACTTC.

The chain is built from TRBV5-1 and TRBJ2-1; TRBD2 might be the D (6 bases). The CDR3 runs to 16 residues. Germline CDR1 is SGHRS and CDR2 is YFSETQ. Trimming shortened V by 0 bases and J by 4 bases, and 14 bases separated the two germline ends. In DNA, the CDR3 is TGCGCCAGCAGCTTGGCCGGGAGTAGCGTGTACAATGAGCAGTTCTTC. This codes for CASSLAGSSVYNEQFF. Full variable domain (outside the CDR3, taken from reference TRBV5-1 and TRBJ2-1): KAGVTQTPRYLIKTRGQQVTLSCSPISGHRSVSWYQQTPGQGLQFLFEYFSETQRNKGNFPGRFSGRQFSNSRSEMNVSTLELGDSALYLCASSLAGSSVYNEQFFGPGTRLTVL.

This clone occurred a few times. The chain recombines TRBV5-1 with TRBJ2-7, with D perhaps matching TRBD2 (5 bases). This CDR3 is 15 amino acids long. Trimming pared 0 bases from V and 3 bases from J, leaving 13 bases between. From germline, CDR1 is SGHRS and CDR2 YFSETQ. The CDR3 DNA reads TGCGCCAGCAGCTTGGTAAGCGGTCCCTACTACGAGCAGTACTTC. It is translated as CASSLVSGPYYEQYF. Using reference TRBV5-1 and TRBJ2-7 for the parts outside the CDR3, the full variable domain is KAGVTQTPRYLIKTRGQQVTLSCSPISGHRSVSWYQQTPGQGLQFLFEYFSETQRNKGNFPGRFSGRQFSNSRSEMNVSTLELGDSALYLCASSLVSGPYYEQYFGPGTRLTVT.

The rearrangement joins TRBV2 to TRBJ2-1, with 8 bases matching TRBD2. The CDR3 is made up of 13 amino acids. Germline CDR1 reads SNHLY; CDR2 reads FYNNEI. The V segment lost 5 bases and the J segment 10 bases; nucleotides outside the gene matches: 7. Here the CDR3 reads CASSREGVMEQFF. CDR3 in DNA: TGTGCCAGCAGTCGGGAGGGGGTTATGGAGCAGTTCTTC.

This clone was seen at least ten times. The chain recombines TRBV30 with TRBJ1-2; D remains unclear. V shed 2 bases and J shed 4 bases, with 11 bases lying between them. The CDR3 is made up of 13 amino acids. The V gene's germline CDR1 is GTSNPN and CDR2 SVGIG (reference sequence). CDR3 DNA: TGTGCCTGGAGTCCCCCGGTCCTCTATGGCTACACCTTC. Its translation is CAWSPPVLYGYTF.

This clone has just one count. The V call is TRBV14, the J call TRBJ2-6, with TRBD1 as a possible D gene (6 bases). Per the germline V gene, CDR1 is SGHDN and CDR2 is FVKESK. V lost 3 bases to trimming and J lost 0 bases, with 9 bases between them. CDR3 length: 16 amino acids. The CDR3 DNA is TGTGCCAGCAGCCAGGACAGCCGCTCTGGGGCCAACGTCCTGACTTTC. This encodes CASSQDSRSGANVLTF.

V usage is TRBV10-3 and J usage is TRBJ1-1; 9 nucleotides agree with TRBD1. Germline trimming cut 8 bases from V and 5 bases from J; bases unmatched to any gene: 3. Per the germline V gene, CDR1 is ENHRY and CDR2 is SYGVKD. This CDR3 has 12 residues. The CDR3 is CAIGQGRTEAFF. DNA of the CDR3: TGTGCCATCGGACAGGGGAGGACTGAAGCTTTCTTT.

This clone was recorded a few times. The chain combines TRBV28 with TRBJ1-5; the D gene is possibly TRBD1 (5 bases). CDR1 and CDR2 from the germline V gene are MDHEN and SYDVKM. This CDR3 has 15 amino acids. V was trimmed by 3 bases and J by 6 bases, leaving 15 bases between them. The chain's CDR3 is CASSLGGNRGQPQHF. The CDR3 region has the DNA TGTGCCAGCAGTTTGGGGGGGAATAGGGGTCAGCCCCAGCATTTT.

The chain joins TRBV6-6 to TRBJ1-5; D is perhaps TRBD1 (5 bases). From germline, CDR1 is MNHNY and CDR2 SVGAGI (reference sequence). With 2 bases removed from V and 1 base from J, the gap between germline ends came to 12 bases. The CDR3 runs to 16 residues. This CDR3 is CASSYKARASNQPQHF. In nucleotides, the CDR3 is TGTGCCAGCAGTTACAAGGCCAGGGCGAGCAATCAGCCCCAGCATTTT.

The gene calls are TRBV9 and TRBJ2-1; TRBD2 might be the D (7 bases). CDR1 is SGDLS, CDR2 YYNGEE, per germline. The V end lost 0 bases, the J end lost 6 bases, and 16 bases lay between the germline ends. This CDR3 is 16 amino acids long. The chain's CDR3 is CASSVGASGRGNEQFF. CDR3 DNA sequence: TGTGCCAGCAGCGTAGGGGCTAGCGGCAGGGGCAATGAGCAGTTCTTC.

This clone has more than one count but fewer than ten. This rearrangement joins TRBV6-1 to TRBJ2-3; D is uncertain. CDR1 is MNHNS, CDR2 SASEGT, per germline. This CDR3 contains 15 residues. Trimming removed 3 bases from V and 5 bases from J, with 15 bases in between. The DNA for the CDR3 is TGTGCCAGCAGTGACGTCGCTCTCCCCGGAGATACGCAGTATTTT. Translation: CASSDVALPGDTQYF.

In its sample, this clone was seen a few times. This sequence joins TRBV5-1 and TRBJ2-1, with D perhaps TRBD2 (6 bases). This CDR3 has 14 residues. The V end lost 0 bases, the J end lost 7 bases, and 11 bases lay between the germline ends. CDR1 is SGHRS and CDR2 is YFSETQ in the germline V gene. For the CDR3, the DNA is TGCGCCAGCAGCTTGGGAGCGGGTCGGAATGAGCAGTTCTTC. It codes for CASSLGAGRNEQFF.

The rearrangement links TRBV4-1 to TRBJ2-2; 7 bases align to TRBD2. Germline V gives CDR1 MGHRA, CDR2 YSYEKL. CDR3 length: 17 amino acids. Germline trimming cut 4 bases from V and 2 bases from J; bases unmatched to any gene: 10. The chain's CDR3 is CASSRNPGTTNTGELFF. The CDR3 DNA reads TGCGCCAGCAGCCGAAATCCCGGGACTACAAACACCGGGGAGCTGTTTTTT.

This clone was detected a few times. J is TRBJ2-2 and V is TRBV30, with 9 bases aligning to TRBD2. The V gene's germline CDR1 is GTSNPN and CDR2 SVGIG (reference sequence). V was pared by 5 bases and J by 5 bases, with 9 bases of the junction left unmatched. This CDR3 region has 15 residues. The CDR3 DNA reads TGTGCCTGGCGAATCGGGACTAGCCTGACCGGGGAGCTGTTTTTT. Protein product: CAWRIGTSLTGELFF.

The chain has TRBV7-9 and TRBJ1-2, with TRBD1 identical over 8 bases. The germline V gene encodes CDR1 SEHNR and CDR2 FQNEAQ (reference sequence). This CDR3 spans 14 amino acids. The ends lost 0 bases at V and 6 bases at J; junction bases unmatched: 3. The CDR3 DNA follows: TGTGCCAGCAGCTTAGCAGGCAGGGGGCATGGCTACACCTTC. As protein: CASSLAGRGHGYTF.

The chain couples TRBV6-1 to TRBJ2-7; possibly TRBD2 for D (5 bases). V lost 7 bases and J lost 2, with 9 bases in between. The CDR3 consists of 12 residues. Germline-derived CDR1 and CDR2 are MNHNS and SASEGT. DNA for the CDR3: TGTGCCAGCACGGGATCCACCTACGAGCAGTACTTC. This gives the protein CASTGSTYEQYF.

This clone turned up a few times. The chain uses TRBV28 and TRBJ2-1, with D possibly being TRBD1 (6 bases). This CDR3 is built from 15 residues. V lost 5 bases to trimming and J lost 1 base, with 12 bases between them. From germline, CDR1 is MDHEN and CDR2 SYDVKM. CDR3 nucleotides: TGTGCCAGCAGTCGACCACAGGGATCCTACAATGAGCAGTTCTTC. This codes for CASSRPQGSYNEQFF.

As regards this clone: One end of the junction varies from germline; a read error may be responsible. The chain joins TRBV28 to TRBJ1-1; tentative D call: TRBD1 (5 bases). The CDR3 has 13 residues. Per the germline V gene, CDR1 is MDHEN and CDR2 is SYDVKM. This CDR3 is CASSSTGPGWARF. CDR3 coding DNA: TGTGCCAGCAGCTCAACAGGACCTGGGTGGGCAAGGTTT. Based on the CDR3 plus reference TRBV28 and TRBJ1-1, the full variable domain is DVKVTQSSRYLVKRTGEKVFLECVQDMDHENMFWYRQDPGLGLRLIYFSYDVKMKEKGDIPEGYSVSREKKERFSLILESASTNQTSMYLCASSSTGPGWARFGQGTRLTVV.

Turning to this clone: Other DNA sequences in the sample encode the same CDR3. This chain uses TRBV29-1 with TRBJ1-2; 10 bases are shared with TRBD1. The V gene's germline CDR1 is SQVTM and CDR2 ANQGSEA. The CDR3 runs 12 residues. With V trimmed by 5 bases and J by 6 bases, 3 bases remained unmatched. CDR3 region: CSVTTGGHGYTF. The CDR3 bases are TGCAGCGTTACGACAGGGGGCCATGGCTACACCTTC.